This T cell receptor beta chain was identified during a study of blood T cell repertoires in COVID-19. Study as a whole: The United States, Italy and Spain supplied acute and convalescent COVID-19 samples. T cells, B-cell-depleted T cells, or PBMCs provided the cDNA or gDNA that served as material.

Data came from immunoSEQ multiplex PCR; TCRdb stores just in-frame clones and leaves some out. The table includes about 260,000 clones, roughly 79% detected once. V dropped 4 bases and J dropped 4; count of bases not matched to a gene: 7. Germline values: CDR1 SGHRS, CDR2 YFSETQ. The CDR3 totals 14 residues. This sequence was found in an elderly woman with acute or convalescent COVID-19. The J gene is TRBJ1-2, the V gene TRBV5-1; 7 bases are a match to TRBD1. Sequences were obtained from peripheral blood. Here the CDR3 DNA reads TGCGCCAGCAGCCCGGGACAGCGTCGCTATGGCTACACCTTC. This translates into CASSPGQRRYGYTF.